This T cell receptor beta chain was sequenced for a study of T cells in tuberculosis. Chain pairing is unknown; alpha and beta were sequenced separately. Method: immunoSEQ multiplex PCR; TCRdb's copy keeps in-frame clones and lacks some. This table holds 60,000 or so clones, 81% found once. This CDR3 contains 14 residues. Trimming took 2 bases from V and 7 from J; bases not matched to a gene: 4. CDR1 is SGHDT, CDR2 YYEEEE, per germline. The study's findings and limits: The stringent gate may have excluded weak CD1B-GMM tetramer binders.

After thawing and overnight rest, PBMC were stained with GMM-loaded CD1B tetramer, viability dye and anti-CD3 for sorting. C32 glucose monomycolate from Rhodococcus equi was loaded onto the CD1B tetramers. Tetramer-sorted PBMC had been CD14 monocyte-depleted before freezing. Tetramer-negative cells, about 94,000 per donor, were also sorted. The chain has TRBV5-6 and TRBJ2-1, with TRBD2 matching 9 bases. This sequence was found in an adult woman with latent tuberculosis. Specimen: CD1b-GMM tetramer-negative cells sorted from PBMCs. This CDR3 is CASSFSGSLNEQFF. The DNA for the CDR3 is TGTGCCAGCAGCTTTAGCGGGAGTTTAAATGAGCAGTTCTTC.